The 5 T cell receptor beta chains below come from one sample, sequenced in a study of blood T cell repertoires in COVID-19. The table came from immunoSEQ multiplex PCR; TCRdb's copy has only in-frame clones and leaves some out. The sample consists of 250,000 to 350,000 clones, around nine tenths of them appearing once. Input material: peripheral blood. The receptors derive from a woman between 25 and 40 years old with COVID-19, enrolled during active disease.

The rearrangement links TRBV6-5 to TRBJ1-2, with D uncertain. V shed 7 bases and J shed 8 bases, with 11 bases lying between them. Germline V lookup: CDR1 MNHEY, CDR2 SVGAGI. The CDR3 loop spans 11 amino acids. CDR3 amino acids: CASKYGEGYTF. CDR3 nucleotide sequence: TGTGCCAGCAAATATGGGGAGGGCTACACCTTC.

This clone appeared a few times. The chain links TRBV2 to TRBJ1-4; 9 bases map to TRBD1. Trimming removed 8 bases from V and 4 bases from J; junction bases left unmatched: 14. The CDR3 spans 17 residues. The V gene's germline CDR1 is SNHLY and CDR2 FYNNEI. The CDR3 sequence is CASVRDRVGLGNEKLFF. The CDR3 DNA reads TGTGCCAGCGTTCGGGACAGGGTTGGGTTAGGTAATGAAAAACTGTTTTTT.

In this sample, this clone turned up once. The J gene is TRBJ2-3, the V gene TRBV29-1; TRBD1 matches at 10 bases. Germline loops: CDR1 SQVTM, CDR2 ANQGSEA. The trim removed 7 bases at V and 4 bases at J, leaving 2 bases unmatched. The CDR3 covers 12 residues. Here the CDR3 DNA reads TGCAGCGGGGGACAGGGGCCAGATACGCAGTATTTT. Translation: CSGGQGPDTQYF.

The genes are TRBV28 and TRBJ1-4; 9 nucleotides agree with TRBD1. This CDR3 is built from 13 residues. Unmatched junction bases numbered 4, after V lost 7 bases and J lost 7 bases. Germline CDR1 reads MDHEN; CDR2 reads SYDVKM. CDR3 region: CASTDRGGEKLFF. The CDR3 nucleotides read TGTGCCAGCACCGACAGGGGGGGTGAAAAACTGTTTTTT.

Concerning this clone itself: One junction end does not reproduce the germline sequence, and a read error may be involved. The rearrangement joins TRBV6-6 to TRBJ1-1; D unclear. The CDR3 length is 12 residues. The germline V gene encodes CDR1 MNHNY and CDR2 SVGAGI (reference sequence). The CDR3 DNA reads TGTGCCAGCAGTCTGAGGAACGCTGAAGCTTTCTTT. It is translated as CASSLRNAEAFF.